This TCR beta chain was sequenced for a study of post-analysis software for immune sequencing data. Study information: As for disease course, relapsing-remitting, secondary progressive and progressive-relapsing multiple sclerosis were all included.

About this clonotype itself: Its matching antigen is unknown.

Points from the study as a whole: Those samples that were prepared in the same batch co-clustered strongly by F measure. Comparison with controls showed significantly lower normalized Chao1 diversity in multiple sclerosis patients. Relative to controls, patients had about 5 TRBV segments at higher frequency, with TRBV5-6, TRBV5-1 and TRBV20-1 among these.

The germline V gene encodes CDR1 MNHEY and CDR2 SMNVEV (reference sequence). The CDR3 spans 16 residues. V was trimmed by 4 bases and J by 1 base, leaving 16 bases between them. Tagging with unique molecular identifiers was a feature of the TCR beta cDNA libraries. Yield was approximately 500,000 cDNA molecules from roughly 0.93 to 9.6 million T cells. TCRdb re-analysed the PCR reads in MiXCR, keeping a single row per CDR3 protein. The repertoire has a few hundred thousand distinct CDR3 sequences, roughly 46% of them found once; the top ten carry around 10%. The receptor's source is a girl aged 5-17 years with multiple sclerosis. The rearrangement uses TRBV27 and TRBJ1-2; weak D call: TRBD1 (6 bases). The sample taken for sequencing was blood. The CDR3, as DNA: TGTGCCAGCAGTTACGATCCCAGGGGTAGTAACTATGGCTACACCTTC. Its protein is CASSYDPRGSNYGYTF.